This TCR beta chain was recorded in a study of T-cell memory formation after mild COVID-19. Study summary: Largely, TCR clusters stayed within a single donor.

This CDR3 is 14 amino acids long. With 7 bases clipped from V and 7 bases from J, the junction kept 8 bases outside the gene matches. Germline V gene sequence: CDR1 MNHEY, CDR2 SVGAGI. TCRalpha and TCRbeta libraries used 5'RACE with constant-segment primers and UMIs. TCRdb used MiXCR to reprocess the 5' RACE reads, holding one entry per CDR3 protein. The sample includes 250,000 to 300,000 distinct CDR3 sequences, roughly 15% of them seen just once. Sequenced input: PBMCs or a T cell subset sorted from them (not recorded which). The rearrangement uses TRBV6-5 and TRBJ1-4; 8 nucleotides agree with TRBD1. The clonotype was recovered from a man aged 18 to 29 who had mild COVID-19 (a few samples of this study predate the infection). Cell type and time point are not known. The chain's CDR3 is CASTAQTGAEKLFF. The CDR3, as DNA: TGTGCCAGCACCGCCCAGACAGGGGCTGAAAAACTGTTTTTT.